These 16 T cell receptor beta chains share one sample of origin, sequenced in a study of blood T cell repertoires in COVID-19. Sequencing used immunoSEQ multiplex PCR; TCRdb keeps in-frame clones, though not all of them. This table holds about 170,000 clones, 70% to 90% found once. What was sequenced was peripheral blood. The source is a man aged 55 to 70 who had recovered from COVID-19.

This clone has a single count. This chain uses TRBV6-5 with TRBJ1-3; 7 bases map to TRBD1. CDR1 and CDR2 (germline): MNHEY, SVGAGI. The V and J ends lost 5 bases and 4 bases, in that order; junction bases with no gene match: 8. The CDR3 loop spans 15 amino acids. As DNA, the CDR3 is TGTGCCAGCAGTCCCGACAGGGTAGCAGGAAACACCATATATTTT. It encodes CASSPDRVAGNTIYF.

In its sample, this clone was seen once. This rearrangement joins TRBV6-5 to TRBJ1-1, with D tentatively TRBD1 (5 bases). Germline V gives CDR1 MNHEY, CDR2 SVGAGI. Deletions cut 6 bases from V and 1 base from J, with 12 bases between. CDR3 size: 14 residues. In DNA form, the CDR3 reads TGTGCCAGCAGCGAGACAGATTGGAACACTGAAGCTTTCTTT. Its protein product is CASSETDWNTEAFF.

The chain joins TRBV29-1 to TRBJ1-1; 7 positions match TRBD1. Germline V gives CDR1 SQVTM, CDR2 ANQGSEA. CDR3 size: 15 residues. After removal of 6 bases from V and 1 base from J, the junction contained 11 bases not matched to a gene. The CDR3, as DNA: TGCAGCGTGGCCAACTGGGGACAGAGGAACACTGAAGCTTTCTTT. It encodes CSVANWGQRNTEAFF.

The chain uses TRBV4-3 and TRBJ2-5, with 12 bases fitting TRBD2. With 4 bases clipped from V and 3 bases from J, the junction kept 9 bases outside the gene matches. Looked up from germline, CDR1 is LGHNA and CDR2 is YSLEER. The CDR3 covers 17 residues. CDR3 amino acids: CASSPRLAGAPKETQYF. CDR3 bases: TGCGCCAGCAGCCCCCGACTAGCGGGGGCACCAAAAGAGACCCAGTACTTC.

The chain combines TRBV19 with TRBJ1-6; 7 nucleotides match TRBD1. Germline CDR1 is LNHDA and CDR2 is SQIVND (reference sequence). J lost 11 bases, V lost 4 bases, and 8 bases had no gene match. The CDR3 loop spans 14 amino acids. As DNA, the CDR3 is TGTGCCAGTAGTAGCGACAGGGTGTATGCACCCCTCCACTTT. Its translation: CASSSDRVYAPLHF.

The chain combines TRBV4-3 with TRBJ2-7, with TRBD2 matching 12 bases. Looked up from germline, CDR1 is LGHNA and CDR2 is YSLEER. The CDR3 runs to 14 residues. J gave up 4 bases and V 4 bases, and 2 bases lay outside the gene matches. This CDR3 is CASSPGTSGYEQYF. For the CDR3, the DNA is TGCGCCAGCAGCCCTGGGACTAGCGGGTACGAGCAGTACTTC.

This sequence joins TRBV2 and TRBJ2-7; 7 nucleotides match TRBD1. This CDR3 spans 13 amino acids. Germline loops: CDR1 SNHLY, CDR2 FYNNEI. V dropped 6 bases and J dropped 1; count of bases not matched to a gene: 3. CDR3 nucleotide sequence: TGTGCCAGCAGCACAGGGGTTTCCTACGAGCAGTACTTC. As protein: CASSTGVSYEQYF.

The gene calls are TRBV6-2 or TRBV6-3 and TRBJ1-4; unclear D gene. The CDR3 length is 16 residues. Trimming removed 0 bases at V and 10 bases at J, with 18 bases between. The germline gives CDR1 MNHEY, CDR2 SVGEGT. The CDR3 reads CASSYSETIVRGKLFF. CDR3 sequence (DNA): TGTGCCAGCAGTTACTCGGAGACAATCGTCCGGGGAAAACTGTTTTTT.

The V call is TRBV29-1, the J call TRBJ2-5, with TRBD2 matching over 8 bases. The CDR3 runs to 17 residues. Germline trimming cut 5 bases from V and 4 bases from J; bases unmatched to any gene: 18. Germline V gene sequence: CDR1 SQVTM, CDR2 ANQGSEA. CDR3: CSVHSGAERIIRETQYF. The CDR3 region has the DNA TGCAGCGTTCATAGCGGGGCCGAGAGGATAATAAGAGAGACCCAGTACTTC.

This clone was seen a few times. The CDR3 sequence is CAISESRQKNTEAFF. The CDR3 DNA sequence: TGTGCCATCAGTGAGTCTAGACAAAAGAACACTGAAGCTTTCTTT. The rearrangement links TRBV10-3 to TRBJ1-1; the D is unclear. Germline CDR1 reads ENHRY; CDR2 reads SYGVKD. The length of the CDR3 is 15 residues. V lost 0 bases and J lost 1, with 9 bases in between.

The J gene is TRBJ2-5, the V gene TRBV18, with 14 nucleotides matching TRBD2. With V trimmed by 5 bases and J by 3 bases, 8 bases remained unmatched. The germline V gene has CDR1 KGHSH and CDR2 LQKENI. There are 17 residues in the CDR3. The DNA for the CDR3 is TGTGCCAGCTCATCAGGACTAGCGGGGGGCCGAAAAGAGACCCAGTACTTC. Its protein is CASSSGLAGGRKETQYF.

CDR3 nucleotides: TGTGCCAGCAGCCACACAGGGGTGGGGGAGACCCAGTACTTC. This codes for CASSHTGVGETQYF. The genes are TRBV3-1 (or the pseudogene TRBV3-2) and TRBJ2-5, with 7 bases lining up with TRBD1. Germline CDR1 reads LGHDT; CDR2 reads YNNKEL (reference sequence). The trim removed 3 bases at V and 5 bases at J, leaving 6 bases unmatched. The CDR3 extends over 14 amino acids.

This CDR3 reads CASLPRDTGELFF. The CDR3 nucleotides read TGCGCCAGCCTGCCTCGAGACACCGGGGAGCTGTTTTTT. V gene TRBV5-1 combines with J gene TRBJ2-2; D is uncertain. This CDR3 contains 13 residues. Trimming stripped 7 bases from V and 3 bases from J, with 10 bases between. Germline V lookup: CDR1 SGHRS, CDR2 YFSETQ.

This clone was found once. J is TRBJ1-5 and V is TRBV19; 9 bases map to TRBD1. Germline V gives CDR1 LNHDA, CDR2 SQIVND (reference sequence). V lost 5 bases and J lost 6; bases outside the gene matches: 5. The CDR3 is 14 amino acids. The CDR3, as DNA: TGTGCCAGTAGTCCTACAGGGGGCTCTCAGCCCCAGCATTTT. Its translation is CASSPTGGSQPQHF.

This chain connects TRBV4-2 to TRBJ2-5; D perhaps matches TRBD1 (6 bases). Trimming shortened V by 4 bases and J by 5 bases, and 14 bases separated the two germline ends. Germline CDR1 and CDR2: LGHNA and YNFKEQ. This CDR3 has 14 amino acids. CDR3 sequence: CASSLGAGEETQYF. CDR3 coding DNA: TGTGCCAGCAGCCTCGGGGCAGGGGAGGAGACCCAGTACTTC.

V and J are TRBV11-3 and TRBJ2-3, with TRBD2 identical over 7 bases. Germline V CDR1 and CDR2: SGHNT, YENEEA. V dropped 3 bases and J dropped 1; count of bases not matched to a gene: 4. CDR3 size: 15 residues. The CDR3 coding sequence is TGTGCCAGCAGCTTGGTGGGGGGGGGCACAGATACGCAGTATTTT. This translates into CASSLVGGGTDTQYF.